The clone carrying this T cell receptor beta chain was observed at least ten times. TCR beta CDR3 regions were amplified from RNA. During a first-round RT-PCR of the TCR CDR3, the HTBI primer set was used. MiXCR was run by TCRdb on the multiplex PCR reads, yielding one entry per CDR3 protein. The repertoire holds roughly 290,000 distinct CDR3 sequences, with about a sixth as singletons. The record originates from a study of T cells in Graves' hyperthyroidism and ophthalmopathy. This CDR3 spans 12 amino acids. The ends were cut back, 2 bases at V and 6 bases at J, with 6 bases in the middle. This clonotype was obtained from a woman aged 55 to 70 with Graves' ophthalmopathy. The chain combines TRBV12-3 or TRBV12-4 with TRBJ2-3, with D unclear. Sequenced sample: blood. The DNA for the CDR3 is TGTGCCAGCAGTTTATTGTTGGATACGCAGTATTTT. It specifies CASSLLLDTQYF.